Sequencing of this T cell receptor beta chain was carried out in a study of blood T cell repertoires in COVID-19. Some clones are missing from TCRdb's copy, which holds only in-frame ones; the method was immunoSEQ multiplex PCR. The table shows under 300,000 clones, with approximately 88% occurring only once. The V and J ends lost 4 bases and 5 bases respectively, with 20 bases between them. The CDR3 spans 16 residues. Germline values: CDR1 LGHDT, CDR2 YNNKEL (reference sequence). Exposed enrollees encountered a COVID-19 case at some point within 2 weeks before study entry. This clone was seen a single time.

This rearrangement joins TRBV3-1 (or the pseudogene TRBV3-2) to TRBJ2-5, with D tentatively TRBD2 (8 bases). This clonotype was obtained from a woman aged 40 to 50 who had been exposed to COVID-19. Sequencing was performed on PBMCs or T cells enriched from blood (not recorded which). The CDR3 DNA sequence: TGTGCCAGCAGCCCCCGATCGGGAGGGGGCGGGGAGACCCAGTACTTC. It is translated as CASSPRSGGGGETQYF.